This T cell receptor (beta chain) was observed in a study of OX40 agonist ivuxolimab in advanced cancers. Looking at the study overall: Patient treatment consisted of intravenous ivuxolimab administration every 2 weeks at 0.01 to 10 mg/kg.

Study-wide results and limits: In general, CD8+ T cells held more expanded clones than CD4+ did, on average.

With 6 bases removed from V and 2 bases from J, the gap between germline ends came to 20 bases. CDR1 and CDR2 (germline): MNHEY, SMNVEV (reference sequence). This CDR3 contains 17 residues. Data came from immunoSEQ multiplex PCR; TCRdb stores just in-frame clones and leaves some out. The sample carries 39,000 or so clones, 70% to 90% recorded once. In the case of this clone: The antigen remains undetermined.

The TCR was taken from an adult with an advanced solid tumor such as melanoma, head and neck, liver or kidney cancer. The sequences come from CD4+ or CD8+ T cells sorted from blood, collected in a trial of the OX40 agonist ivuxolimab. This rearrangement joins TRBV27 to TRBJ1-5; D is uncertain. CDR3 region: CASSLRALSKGNQPQHF. In DNA form, the CDR3 reads TGTGCCAGCAGCCTCCGGGCCTTATCTAAGGGCAATCAGCCCCAGCATTTT.